The TCR beta chain described here comes from a study of cytomegalovirus exposure and HLA in healthy donors. Study-level points and caveats: Trimming of TCR beta V- and J-genes showed a link, identified in a later analysis, to a missense DCLRE1C variant.

The PCR had 60 Vbeta and 13 Jbeta primers. Produced via immunoSEQ multiplex PCR; TCRdb's table is partial and in-frame only. The profile covers under 150,000 clones, with over 60% appearing a single time and less than 2% taken by the ten largest. Points on this clone: Its antigen is unknown.

V was clipped by 4 bases and J by 1 base, with 7 bases between them. Germline CDR1 is SGHNT and CDR2 is YENEEA. The CDR3 totals 13 residues. This TCR derives from a woman under 40 in good health and CMV-seronegative. This rearrangement joins TRBV11-3 to TRBJ1-2; tentative D call: TRBD1 (5 bases). The sequencing sample was made of PBMCs. The CDR3 reads CASSSGGNYGYTF. The CDR3 DNA reads TGTGCCAGCAGCTCGGGGGGTAACTATGGCTACACCTTC. The whole variable domain, remainder taken from reference TRBV11-3 and TRBJ1-2, is EAGVVQSPRYKIIEKKQPVAFWCNPISGHNTLYWYLQNLGQGPELLIRYENEEAVDDSQLPKDRFSAERLKGVDSTLKIQPAELGDSAVYLCASSSGGNYGYTFGSGTRLTVV.